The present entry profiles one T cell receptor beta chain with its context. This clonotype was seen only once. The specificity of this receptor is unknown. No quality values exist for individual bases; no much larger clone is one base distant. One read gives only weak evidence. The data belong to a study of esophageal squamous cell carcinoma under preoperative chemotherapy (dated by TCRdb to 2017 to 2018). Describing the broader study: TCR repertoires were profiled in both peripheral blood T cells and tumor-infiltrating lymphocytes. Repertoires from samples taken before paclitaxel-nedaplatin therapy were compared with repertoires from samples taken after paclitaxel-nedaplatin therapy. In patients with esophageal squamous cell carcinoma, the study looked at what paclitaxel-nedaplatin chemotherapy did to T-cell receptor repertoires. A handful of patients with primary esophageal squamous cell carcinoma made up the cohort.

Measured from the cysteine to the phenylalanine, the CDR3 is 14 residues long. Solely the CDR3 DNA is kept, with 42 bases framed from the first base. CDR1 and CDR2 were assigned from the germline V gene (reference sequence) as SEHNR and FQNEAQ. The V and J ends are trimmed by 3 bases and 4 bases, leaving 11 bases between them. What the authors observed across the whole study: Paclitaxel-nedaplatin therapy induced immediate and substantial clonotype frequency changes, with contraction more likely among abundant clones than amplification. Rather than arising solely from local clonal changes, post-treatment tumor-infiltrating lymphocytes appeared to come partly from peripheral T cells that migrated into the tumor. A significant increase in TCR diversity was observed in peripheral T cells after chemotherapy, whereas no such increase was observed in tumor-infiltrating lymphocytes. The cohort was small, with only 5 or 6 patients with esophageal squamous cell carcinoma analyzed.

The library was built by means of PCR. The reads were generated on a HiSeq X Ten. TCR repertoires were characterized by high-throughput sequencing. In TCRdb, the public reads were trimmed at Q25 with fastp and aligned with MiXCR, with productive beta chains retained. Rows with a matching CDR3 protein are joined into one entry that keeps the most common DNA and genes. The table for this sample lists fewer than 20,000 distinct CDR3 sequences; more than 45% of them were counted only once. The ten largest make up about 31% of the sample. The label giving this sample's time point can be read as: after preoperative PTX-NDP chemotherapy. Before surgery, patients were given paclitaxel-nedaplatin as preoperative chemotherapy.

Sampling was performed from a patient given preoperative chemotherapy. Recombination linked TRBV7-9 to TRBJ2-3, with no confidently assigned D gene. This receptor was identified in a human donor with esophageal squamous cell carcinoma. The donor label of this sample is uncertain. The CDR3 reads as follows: CASSLYLEPDTQYF. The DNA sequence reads TGTGCCAGCAGCTTGTACTTGGAGCCAGATACGCAGTATTTT. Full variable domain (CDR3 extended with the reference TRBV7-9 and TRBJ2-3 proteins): DTGVSQNPRHKITKRGQNVTFRCDPISEHNRLYWYRQTLGQGPEFLTYFQNEAQLEKSRLLSDRFSAERPKGSFSTLEIQRTEQGDSAMYLCASSLYLEPDTQYFGPGTRLTVL.